What follows are 10 T cell receptor beta chains derived from one specimen sequenced in a study of blood T cell repertoires in COVID-19. Profiled with immunoSEQ multiplex PCR; TCRdb holds only in-frame clones, not every one. In the table there are more than 300,000 clones, around 83% of which are singletons. Sequenced sample: peripheral blood. These TCRs come from a woman between 50 and 59 years old with acute or convalescent COVID-19.

The chain employs TRBV27 and TRBJ2-7, with D possibly TRBD1 on 5 matching bases. The length of the CDR3 is 14 residues. Germline V gene data show CDR1 as MNHEY and CDR2 as SMNVEV (reference sequence). Deletions cut 3 bases from V and 5 bases from J, with 14 bases between. CDR3 bases: TGTGCCAGCAGTTTGTCGGGCAGGGCAGACGAGCAGTACGTC. Translated: CASSLSGRADEQYV.

This chain connects TRBV5-5 to TRBJ1-2; D gene unclear. This CDR3 contains 13 residues. Germline CDR1 SGHKS, CDR2 YYEKEE (reference sequence). Trimming removed 4 bases at V and 2 bases at J, with 9 bases between. The CDR3 sequence: CASSPSENYGYTF. The CDR3 nucleotides read TGTGCCAGCAGCCCCTCAGAAAACTATGGCTACACCTTC.

The chain combines TRBV30 with TRBJ1-4; 7 bases map to TRBD1. V lost 7 bases and J lost 3; bases outside the gene matches: 5. The CDR3 is 13 residues long. Germline V gives CDR1 GTSNPN, CDR2 SVGIG (reference sequence). For the CDR3, the DNA is TGTGCCTTAAGGACAGGACCTAATGAAAAACTGTTTTTT. Its protein is CALRTGPNEKLFF.

The chain uses TRBV3-1 (or the pseudogene TRBV3-2) and TRBJ2-7; D gene ambiguous. Germline lookup yields CDR1 LGHDT and CDR2 YNNKEL (reference sequence). V shed 0 bases and J shed 3 bases, with 6 bases lying between them. The CDR3 has 13 amino acids. CDR3 bases: TGTGCCAGCAGCCAAGAGTTCAGCTACGAGCAGTACTTC. Residues: CASSQEFSYEQYF.

This clone came up a few times. The chain combines TRBV4-3 with TRBJ1-2; TRBD1 matches at 9 bases. CDR1 and CDR2 from the germline V gene are LGHNA and YSLEER. Trimming removed 1 base from V and 4 bases from J; junction bases left unmatched: 4. This CDR3 contains 15 residues. The CDR3 nucleotides read TGCGCCAGCAGCCAAGCGGACAGGGGATTCTATGGCTACACCTTC. Translating it yields CASSQADRGFYGYTF.

A remark on this clone: Within the sample, other DNA sequences also encode this same CDR3. This rearrangement joins TRBV12-3 or TRBV12-4 to TRBJ1-1; D is unresolved. Trimming took off 6 bases at V and 0 bases at J, with 8 bases between the two ends. The length of the CDR3 is 13 residues. The CDR3 DNA reads as TGTGCCAGCAGCCTAGTCCTGAACACTGAAGCTTTCTTT. Its translation is CASSLVLNTEAFF.

The rearrangement links TRBV19 to TRBJ2-7, with 7 positions matching TRBD1. This CDR3 is built from 13 residues. The V and J ends lost 4 bases and 7 bases, in that order; junction bases with no gene match: 7. Germline assignment: CDR1 LNHDA and CDR2 SQIVND (reference sequence). In nucleotides, the CDR3 is TGTGCCAGTAGTAACCCCAGGGGGTGGGAGCAGTACTTC. Residues: CASSNPRGWEQYF.

This chain connects TRBV27 to TRBJ1-6, with a weak D call TRBD1 (5 bases). V lost 4 bases, J lost 7 bases, and 11 bases lay in between. In germline, CDR1 is MNHEY, CDR2 SMNVEV (reference sequence). The CDR3 covers 14 residues. The CDR3 nucleotides read TGTGCCAGCAGTTCAGCGGGGCCCAATTCACCCCTCCACTTT. Translation: CASSSAGPNSPLHF.

V is TRBV20-1 and J is TRBJ2-3, with a weak D call TRBD1 (6 bases). CDR3 length: 15 residues. Trimming stripped 3 bases from V and 3 bases from J, with 16 bases between. Germline CDR1 and CDR2: DFQATT and SNEGSKA (reference sequence). The CDR3 protein is CSASHPTGRTDTQYF. In DNA form, the CDR3 reads TGCAGTGCTAGTCACCCGACAGGCCGTACAGATACGCAGTATTTT.

This clone was seen only once. CDR3 coding DNA: TGTGCCAGCAGCAAAATAGTAGGGGTCGGCTACACCTTC. Protein sequence: CASSKIVGVGYTF. J is TRBJ1-2 and V is TRBV3-1 (or the pseudogene TRBV3-2); a weak D match, TRBD1 (5 bases). CDR1 is LGHDT, CDR2 YNNKEL, per germline (reference sequence). Deletions cut 5 bases from V and 8 bases from J, with 15 bases between. This CDR3 spans 13 amino acids.